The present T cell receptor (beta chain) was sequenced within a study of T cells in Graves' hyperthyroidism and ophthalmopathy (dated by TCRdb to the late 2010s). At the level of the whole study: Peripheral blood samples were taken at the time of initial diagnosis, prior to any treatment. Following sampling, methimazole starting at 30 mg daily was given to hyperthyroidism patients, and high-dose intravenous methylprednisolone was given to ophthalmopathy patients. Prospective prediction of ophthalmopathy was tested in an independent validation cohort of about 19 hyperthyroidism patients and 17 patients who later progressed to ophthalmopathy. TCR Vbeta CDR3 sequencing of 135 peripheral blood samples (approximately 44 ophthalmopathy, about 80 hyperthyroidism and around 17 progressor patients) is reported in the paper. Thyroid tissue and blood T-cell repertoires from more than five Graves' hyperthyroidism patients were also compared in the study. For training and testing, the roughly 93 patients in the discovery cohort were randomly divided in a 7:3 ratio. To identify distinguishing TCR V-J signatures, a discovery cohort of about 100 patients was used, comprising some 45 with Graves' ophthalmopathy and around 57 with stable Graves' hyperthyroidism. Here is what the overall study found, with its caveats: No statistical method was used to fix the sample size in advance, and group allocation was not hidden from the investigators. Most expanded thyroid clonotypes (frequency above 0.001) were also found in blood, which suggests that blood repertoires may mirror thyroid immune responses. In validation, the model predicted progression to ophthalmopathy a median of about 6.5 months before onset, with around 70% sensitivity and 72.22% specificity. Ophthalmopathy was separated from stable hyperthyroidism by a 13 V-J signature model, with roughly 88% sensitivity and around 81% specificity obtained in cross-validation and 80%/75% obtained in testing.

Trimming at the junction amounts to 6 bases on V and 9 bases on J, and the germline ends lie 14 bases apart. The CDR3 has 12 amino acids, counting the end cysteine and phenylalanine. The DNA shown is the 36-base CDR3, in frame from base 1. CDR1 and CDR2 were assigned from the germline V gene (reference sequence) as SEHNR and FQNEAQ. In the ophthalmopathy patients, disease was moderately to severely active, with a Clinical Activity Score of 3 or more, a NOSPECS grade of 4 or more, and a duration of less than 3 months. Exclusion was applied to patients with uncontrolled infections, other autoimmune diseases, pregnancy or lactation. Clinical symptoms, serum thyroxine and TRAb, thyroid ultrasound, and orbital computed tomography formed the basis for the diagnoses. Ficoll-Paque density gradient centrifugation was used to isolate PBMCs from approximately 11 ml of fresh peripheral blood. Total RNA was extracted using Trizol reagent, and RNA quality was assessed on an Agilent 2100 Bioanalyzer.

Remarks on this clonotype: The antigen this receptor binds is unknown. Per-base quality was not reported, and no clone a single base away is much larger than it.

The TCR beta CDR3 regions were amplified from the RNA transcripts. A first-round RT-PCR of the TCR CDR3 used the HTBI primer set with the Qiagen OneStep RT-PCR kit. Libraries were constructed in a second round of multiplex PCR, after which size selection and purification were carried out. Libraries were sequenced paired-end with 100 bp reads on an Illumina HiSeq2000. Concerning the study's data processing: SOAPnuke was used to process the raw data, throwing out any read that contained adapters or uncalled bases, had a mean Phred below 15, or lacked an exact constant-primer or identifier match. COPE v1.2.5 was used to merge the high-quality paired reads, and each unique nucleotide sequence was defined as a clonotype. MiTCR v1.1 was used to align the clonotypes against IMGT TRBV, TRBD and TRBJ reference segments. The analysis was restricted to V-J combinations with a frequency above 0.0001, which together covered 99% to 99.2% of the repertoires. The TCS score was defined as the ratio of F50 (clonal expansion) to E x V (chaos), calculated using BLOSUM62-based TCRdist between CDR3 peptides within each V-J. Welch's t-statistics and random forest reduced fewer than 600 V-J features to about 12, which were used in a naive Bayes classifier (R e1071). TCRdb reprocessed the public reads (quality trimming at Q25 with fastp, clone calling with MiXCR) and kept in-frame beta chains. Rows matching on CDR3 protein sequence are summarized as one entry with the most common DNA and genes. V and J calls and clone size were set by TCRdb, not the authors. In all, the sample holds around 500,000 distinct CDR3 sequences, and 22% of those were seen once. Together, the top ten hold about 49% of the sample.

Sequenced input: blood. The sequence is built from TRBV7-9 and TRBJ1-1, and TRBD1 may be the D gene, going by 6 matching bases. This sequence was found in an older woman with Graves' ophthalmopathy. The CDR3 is CASSFTQGQAFF. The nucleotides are TGTGCCAGCAGTTTTACACAGGGACAAGCTTTCTTT.